The 9 T cell receptor beta chains below come from one sample, sequenced in a study of CD8+ T cells in alopecia areata. Once RNA had been extracted, it was reverse transcribed into cDNA to act as the sequencing template. Assay used: immunoSEQ multiplex PCR; TCRdb lists only in-frame clones, some missing. The table shows around 180,000 clones, with 60% occurring only once. Documented treatment: oral pan-JAK inhibitor, 5-10 mg twice daily. The material was CD4+ T cells sorted from blood, obtained at week 24, from a patient treated with tofacitinib. These TCRs come from a human donor with alopecia areata.

The chain carries TRBV15 and TRBJ2-3, with D perhaps TRBD1 or TRBD2 (7 bases each). CDR3 length: 17 amino acids. Trimming took 0 bases from V and 6 from J, leaving 19 bases between them. The V gene's germline CDR1 is LNHNV and CDR2 YYDKDF (reference sequence). The CDR3 DNA reads as TGTGCCACCAGCAGAGAGCGTCAGGGGGGGTATTTGGATACGCAGTATTTT. Translation gives CATSRERQGGYLDTQYF.

In its sample, this clone was seen many times. The V gene is TRBV7-2, the J gene TRBJ2-3, with 7 bases matching TRBD2. Per germline, CDR1 SGHTA and CDR2 FQGNSA. After removal of 2 bases from V and 1 base from J, the junction contained 6 bases not matched to a gene. The CDR3 extends over 16 amino acids. The CDR3 nucleotides are TGTGCCAGCAGCTTATCTGCCCTAGCGGGCACAGATACGCAGTATTTT. It encodes CASSLSALAGTDTQYF.

Only a few counts were recorded for this clone. The chain links TRBV7-2 to TRBJ2-7, with D possibly TRBD2 on 5 matching bases. Deletions cut 3 bases from V and 3 bases from J, with 21 bases between. The CDR3 loop spans 17 amino acids. Germline CDR1 reads SGHTA; CDR2 reads FQGNSA. CDR3 amino acids: CASSFLAHASNFYEQYF. The CDR3 bases are TGTGCCAGCAGCTTCCTAGCCCACGCATCTAACTTCTACGAGCAGTACTTC.

The chain carries TRBV7-2 and TRBJ2-5; perhaps D is TRBD1 or TRBD2 (6 bases each). CDR1 is SGHTA, CDR2 FQGNSA, per germline. This CDR3 spans 18 amino acids. Trimming stripped 3 bases from V and 5 bases from J, with 25 bases between. The CDR3 nucleotides read TGTGCCAGCAGCTTCCCCCTAACCTCGGGGGCCGATTCTGAGACCCAGTACTTC. The encoded protein is CASSFPLTSGADSETQYF. Full variable domain (outside the CDR3, taken from reference TRBV7-2 and TRBJ2-5): GAGVSQSPSNKVTEKGKDVELRCDPISGHTALYWYRQSLGQGLEFLIYFQGNSAPDKSGLPSDRFSAERTGGSVSTLTIQRTQQEDSAVYLCASSFPLTSGADSETQYFGPGTRLLVL.

By sample fraction, this clone is medium-sized (0.01 to 0.1%). The rearrangement uses TRBV4-3 and TRBJ1-6; D is possibly TRBD1 (6 bases). The CDR3 sequence is 16 residues long. Trimming took 1 base from V and 7 from J, leaving 14 bases between them. The germline V gene has CDR1 LGHNA and CDR2 YSLEER. CDR3 nucleotide sequence: TGCGCCAGCAGCCAAGGAGCAGGGGAACGAAATTCACCCCTCCACTTT. Its protein is CASSQGAGERNSPLHF.

The rearrangement uses TRBV7-7 and TRBJ2-5; 9 bases agree with TRBD1. Trimming at V came to 5 bases and at J to 5 bases, leaving 6 bases not matched to a gene. CDR1 is SSHAT and CDR2 is FNYEAQ in the germline V gene (reference sequence). The CDR3 length is 14 residues. CDR3 amino acids: CASSPTGTGETQYF. The CDR3 region has the DNA TGTGCCAGCAGCCCAACCGGGACAGGGGAGACCCAGTACTTC.

V and J are TRBV9 and TRBJ1-1; D not resolved. The CDR3 consists of 14 residues. Trimming stripped 3 bases from V and 3 bases from J, with 12 bases between. The germline V gene has CDR1 SGDLS and CDR2 YYNGEE. The CDR3 nucleotides are TGTGCCAGCAGCGCCTATGGGAGTGACACTGAAGCTTTCTTT. It codes for CASSAYGSDTEAFF.

J is TRBJ2-1 and V is TRBV29-1, with TRBD2 matching 9 bases. Losses at the gene ends were 4 bases for V and 9 bases for J; bases not matched to a gene: 4. This CDR3 region has 12 residues. CDR1 is SQVTM and CDR2 is ANQGSEA in the germline V gene. The CDR3 DNA is TGCAGCGTTGGGGGACTAGCCCTTGAGCAGTTCTTC. Translated, it gives CSVGGLALEQFF.

This clone was seen only once. This chain joins TRBV30 and TRBJ1-2; TRBD1 might be the D (6 bases). Germline CDR1 reads GTSNPN; CDR2 reads SVGIG (reference sequence). The CDR3 covers 16 residues. Between the trimmed V and J ends, which lost 6 bases and 1 base, there was a span of 21 bases. CDR3 nucleotides: TGTGCCTGCCATAATCCGACAGGAGAAGATAACTATGGCTACACCTTC. This codes for CACHNPTGEDNYGYTF.